The rows below give T cell receptor beta chains drawn from one sample of a study of cytomegalovirus exposure and HLA in healthy donors. The data were produced by immunoSEQ multiplex PCR, yet TCRdb's version contains in-frame clones alone and is incomplete. The sample gives 100,000 to 150,000 clones, about 80% of which show up once; less than 4.5% is in the top ten. Sequencing was done on a sample of PBMCs. The receptors were gathered from a man in his forties or fifties in good health and CMV-seronegative. CDR3s include the opening cysteine and the closing phenylalanine or tryptophan. Each record gives: clone size, D gene, J gene, V gene, CDR3 protein, CDR3 DNA. The D gene is left open where the match is weak. Only some rows state a clone size, as once, few, many or a class for expanded clones.

size: NA
D: TRBD1
J: TRBJ2-1
V: TRBV5-6
CDR3: CASSLTAGGEQFF
DNA: TGTGCCAGCAGCTTGACTGCAGGGGGTGAGCAGTTCTTC

size: NA
D: NA
J: TRBJ1-2
V: TRBV29-1
CDR3: CSGGGGLYGYTF
DNA: TGCAGCGGGGGAGGGGGGCTCTATGGCTACACCTTC

size: NA
D: TRBD2
J: TRBJ2-7
V: TRBV7-2
CDR3: CASSLAWGGYEQYF
DNA: TGTGCCAGCAGCTTAGCATGGGGGGGCTACGAGCAGTACTTC

size: NA
D: NA
J: TRBJ1-2
V: TRBV6-5
CDR3: CASSRITGDYGYTF
DNA: TGTGCCAGCAGTCGCATTACGGGGGACTATGGCTACACCTTC

size: NA
D: NA
J: TRBJ1-1
V: TRBV7-6
CDR3: CASSMTGNTEAFF
DNA: TGTGCCAGCAGCATGACGGGGAACACTGAAGCTTTCTTT

size: NA
D: NA
J: TRBJ1-1
V: TRBV4-1
CDR3: CASTRGVGGGERTEAFF
DNA: TGCGCCAGCACCCGTGGAGTAGGAGGGGGGGAGAGGACTGAAGCTTTCTTT

size: NA
D: NA
J: TRBJ2-3
V: TRBV2
CDR3: CASSGIAQQADTQYF
DNA: TGTGCCAGCAGTGGTATCGCGCAACAGGCAGATACGCAGTATTTT

size: once
D: NA
J: TRBJ2-3
V: TRBV11-1
CDR3: CASSRDFSTDTQYF
DNA: TGTGCCAGCAGCCGGGACTTCAGCACAGATACGCAGTATTTT

size: NA
D: TRBD1
J: TRBJ2-7
V: TRBV11-1
CDR3: CASSSRDRGYYEQYF
DNA: TGTGCCAGCAGCTCCCGGGACAGGGGATATTACGAGCAGTACTTC

size: NA
D: NA
J: TRBJ2-3
V: TRBV11-3
CDR3: CASSLGGPTDTQYF
DNA: TGTGCCAGCAGCTTAGGGGGGCCCACAGATACGCAGTATTTT

size: NA
D: TRBD2
J: TRBJ2-3
V: TRBV2
CDR3: CASMVRRGTDTQYF
DNA: TGTGCCAGCATGGTCCGGCGGGGGACAGATACGCAGTATTTT

size: NA
D: NA
J: TRBJ2-4
V: TRBV27
CDR3: CASSTTQSLKNSQYF
DNA: TGTGCCAGCAGCACGACGCAGTCGCTCAAAAACAGTCAGTACTTC

size: NA
D: NA
J: TRBJ2-2
V: TRBV19
CDR3: CASKSPQGQENTGELFF
DNA: TGTGCCAGTAAGTCACCCCAGGGACAAGAGAACACCGGGGAGCTGTTTTTT

size: few
D: TRBD1
J: TRBJ1-3
V: TRBV6-7
CDR3: CASSFESGTGDRDTIYF
DNA: TGTGCCAGCAGTTTCGAGTCCGGGACAGGGGATCGAGACACCATATATTTT

size: NA
D: TRBD2
J: TRBJ2-1
V: TRBV4-3
CDR3: CASSQTAGGNNEQFF
DNA: TGCGCCAGCAGCCAGACCGCGGGGGGGAACAATGAGCAGTTCTTC

size: NA
D: NA
J: TRBJ2-7
V: TRBV7-2
CDR3: CASSSTGTASYEQYF
DNA: TGTGCCAGCAGCTCCACGGGGACTGCTTCCTACGAGCAGTACTTC

size: NA
D: NA
J: TRBJ1-5
V: TRBV12-5
CDR3: CASGPTQGQYSSSNQPQHF
DNA: TGTGCTAGTGGTCCCACACAGGGACAATATTCTTCGAGCAATCAGCCCCAGCATTTT

size: NA
D: TRBD1
J: TRBJ2-7
V: TRBV28
CDR3: CATIGRTGTEQYF
DNA: TGTGCCACCATCGGTCGGACAGGGACCGAGCAGTACTTC

size: few
D: TRBD2
J: TRBJ2-5
V: TRBV5-6
CDR3: CASSFSGTSGETQYF
DNA: TGTGCCAGCAGCTTTTCCGGGACTAGCGGAGAGACCCAGTACTTC

size: NA
D: NA
J: TRBJ2-7
V: TRBV7-9
CDR3: CASSLFRDKAYEQYF
DNA: TGTGCCAGCAGCTTATTTCGTGACAAAGCCTACGAGCAGTACTTC

size: NA
D: NA
J: TRBJ2-7
V: TRBV7-9
CDR3: CASNSGVPYEQYF
DNA: TGTGCCAGCAACTCGGGGGTTCCCTACGAGCAGTACTTC

size: NA
D: NA
J: TRBJ2-7
V: TRBV25-1
CDR3: CASTPSRGAFPYEQYF
DNA: TGTGCCAGCACCCCCTCCCGCGGGGCATTCCCCTACGAGCAGTACTTC

size: NA
D: NA
J: TRBJ2-7
V: TRBV7-2
CDR3: CASSFSIVPGQKQYF
DNA: TGTGCCAGCAGCTTTAGCATAGTCCCCGGACAGAAGCAGTACTTC

size: NA
D: TRBD2
J: TRBJ2-3
V: TRBV7-8
CDR3: CASSLYRGGGEDTQYF
DNA: TGTGCCAGCAGTCTTTACAGAGGCGGGGGAGAAGATACGCAGTATTTT

size: NA
D: TRBD1
J: TRBJ1-2
V: TRBV5-1
CDR3: CASSASIGTGVYNGYTF
DNA: TGCGCCAGCAGTGCTTCGATCGGGACAGGGGTGTACAATGGCTACACCTTC

size: NA
D: NA
J: TRBJ1-6
V: TRBV5-1
CDR3: CASSLGRQFSPLHF
DNA: TGCGCCAGCAGCTTGGGGAGACAGTTTTCACCCCTCCACTTT

size: NA
D: TRBD1
J: TRBJ1-1
V: TRBV2
CDR3: CASSDNRGYTEAFF
DNA: TGTGCCAGCAGTGATAACAGGGGATATACTGAAGCTTTCTTT

size: once
D: NA
J: TRBJ1-2
V: TRBV18
CDR3: CASSRPGLGERYGYTF
DNA: TGTGCCAGCTCGCGACCGGGACTAGGAGAGCGCTATGGCTACACCTTC

size: NA
D: NA
J: TRBJ1-4
V: TRBV6-6
CDR3: CASSYGSGSEKLFF
DNA: TGTGCCAGCAGTTACGGCTCGGGAAGTGAAAAACTGTTTTTT